Included here is one TCR beta chain sequence, with context. Its target is not known. The data are from a study of vaccination effects on CD4 cells after COVID-19. Whole-study context: Participants got two doses of BNT162b2 or mRNA-1273 vaccine.

Antigen-specific CD4+ T cells were expanded (with viral peptide pools) by the ViraFEST assay ahead of sequencing. Researchers isolated CD4+ T cells once 9 to 11 days of culture had elapsed. Vaccine recipients had no previous SARS-CoV-2 infection; their nucleocapsid antibodies were negative. Cultures of a few million PBMC per well contained roughly 9.4 IU/ml IL-2 plus 10 ug/ml peptides. In the cultures, half the medium was exchanged for IL-2 medium on days 3 and 7. Sequenced by immunoSEQ multiplex PCR; TCRdb stores in-frame clones only, minus some. The sample has tens of thousands of clones, approximately 79% seen once. CDR3 length: 16 residues. Germline V gives CDR1 MNHEY, CDR2 SVGEGT. V was clipped by 0 bases and J by 0 bases, with 9 bases between them. Overall study findings and caveats: Common cold coronaviruses were cross-recognized by only 1 of 255 vaccine-induced clones in healthy vaccinees.

Sequenced here: CD4+ T cells from PBMCs cultured with HCoV-OC43 spike peptides, sampled before COVID-19 vaccination. Subset noted: HCoV-OC43 spike overlapping peptide pool stimulation. The sequence was obtained from a human donor who received a COVID-19 vaccine. V is TRBV6-2 or TRBV6-3 and J is TRBJ2-1, with D possibly TRBD2 on 5 matching bases. CDR3 nucleotide sequence: TGTGCCAGCAGTTACTCACTAGGTCGCTCCTACAATGAGCAGTTCTTC. Its protein product is CASSYSLGRSYNEQFF.